This TCR beta chain was sequenced during a study of blood T cell repertoires in COVID-19. Clinical history reported by participants formed the basis on which cohorts were assigned. Study processing details: Using reference gene primer amplification, nucleated cell counts were estimated. The data were produced by immunoSEQ multiplex PCR, yet TCRdb's version contains in-frame clones alone and is incomplete. V, J and clone size were drawn from that table, and D and trimming were deduced from the DNA. The sample consists of around 300,000 clones, roughly 86% of them appearing once. The sample holds a few counts of this clone. Germline CDR1 is MGHRA and CDR2 is YSYEKL. V lost 0 bases and J lost 4, with 28 bases in between. This CDR3 has 21 amino acids.

The clonotype comes from a woman in her sixties who had recovered from COVID-19. Sequencing input: PBMCs or T cells enriched from blood (not recorded which). The rearrangement uses TRBV4-1 and TRBJ1-5; tentative D call: TRBD1 (5 bases). This CDR3 reads CASSQEWFGVRQGIMNQPQHF. Written as DNA, the CDR3 is TGCGCCAGCAGCCAAGAGTGGTTTGGGGTCCGGCAGGGTATAATGAATCAGCCCCAGCATTTT.